This section outlines one T cell receptor beta chain sequence together with its context. The CDR3 is made up of 16 amino acids. Germline CDR1 and CDR2: SEHNR and FQNEAQ (reference sequence). J was trimmed by 4 bases and V by 2 bases; bases with no gene match: 8. This table comes from immunoSEQ multiplex PCR, and its TCRdb copy is limited to in-frame clones, with some not included. Of 35,000 to 50,000 clones listed, about 88% were seen once; the top ten hold approximately 1%. This sample was included in a study of T cell changes during pregnancy in multiple sclerosis. The TCR sequence derives from a female donor with multiple sclerosis, enrolled in a pregnancy study. Sample: CD4+ T cells from peripheral blood mononuclear cells, taken in the second trimester of pregnancy. The chain couples TRBV7-9 to TRBJ2-5, with TRBD1 matching over 9 bases. The CDR3 nucleotides read TGTGCCAGCAGCTTATACGGACAGGGGCGAAGAGAGACCCAGTACTTC. Amino acid sequence: CASSLYGQGRRETQYF.